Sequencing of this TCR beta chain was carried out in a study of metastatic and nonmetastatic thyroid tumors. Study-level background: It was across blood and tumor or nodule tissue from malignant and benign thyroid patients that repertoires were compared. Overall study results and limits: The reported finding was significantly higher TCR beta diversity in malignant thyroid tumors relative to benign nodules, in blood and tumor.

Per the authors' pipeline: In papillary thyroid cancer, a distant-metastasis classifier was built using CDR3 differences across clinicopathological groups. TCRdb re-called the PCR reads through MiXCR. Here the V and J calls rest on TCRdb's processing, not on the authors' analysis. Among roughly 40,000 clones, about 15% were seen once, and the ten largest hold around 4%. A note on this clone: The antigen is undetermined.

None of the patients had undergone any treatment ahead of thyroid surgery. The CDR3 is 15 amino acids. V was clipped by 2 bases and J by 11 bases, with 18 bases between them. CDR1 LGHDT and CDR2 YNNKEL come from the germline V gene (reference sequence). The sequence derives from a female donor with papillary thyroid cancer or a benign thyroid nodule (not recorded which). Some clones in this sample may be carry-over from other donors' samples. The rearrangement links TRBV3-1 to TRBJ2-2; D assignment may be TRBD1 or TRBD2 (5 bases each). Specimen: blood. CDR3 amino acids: CASSQWAGSTVELFF. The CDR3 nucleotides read TGTGCCAGCAGCCAATGGGCAGGGAGTACCGTTGAGCTGTTTTTT. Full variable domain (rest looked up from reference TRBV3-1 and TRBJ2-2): DTAVSQTPKYLVTQMGNDKSIKCEQNLGHDTMYWYKQDSKKFLKIMFSYNNKELIINETVPNRFSPKSPDKAHLNLHINSLELGDSAVYFCASSQWAGSTVELFFGEGSRLTVL.